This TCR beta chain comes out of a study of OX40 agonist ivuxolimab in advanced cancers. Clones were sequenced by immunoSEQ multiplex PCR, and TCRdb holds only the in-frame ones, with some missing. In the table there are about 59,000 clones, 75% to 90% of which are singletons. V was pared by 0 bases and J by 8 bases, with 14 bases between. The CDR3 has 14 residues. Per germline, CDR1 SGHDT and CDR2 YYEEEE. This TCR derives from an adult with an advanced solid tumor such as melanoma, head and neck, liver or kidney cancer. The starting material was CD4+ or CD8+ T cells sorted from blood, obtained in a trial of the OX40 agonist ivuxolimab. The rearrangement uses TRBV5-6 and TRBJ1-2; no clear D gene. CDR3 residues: CASSLAGVWRGYTF. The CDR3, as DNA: TGTGCCAGCAGCTTGGCAGGAGTATGGCGCGGCTACACCTTC.